A single sample gave rise to the 21 T cell receptor beta chains below, sequenced in a study of blood T cell repertoires in COVID-19. Using immunoSEQ multiplex PCR, the repertoire was profiled, and TCRdb retains in-frame clones only, with some absent. The sample has some 210,000 clones, approximately 80% seen once. Sequenced: PBMCs or T cells enriched from blood (not recorded which). The source is a man aged 35-49 years who had recovered from COVID-19.

This clone has only a few counts. CDR3 nucleotides: TGTGCCTGTACCGGGACAAACTATGGCTACACCTTC. Amino acids: CACTGTNYGYTF. The chain employs TRBV30 and TRBJ1-2; maybe TRBD1 (6 bases). Trimming took 6 bases from V and 2 from J, leaving 10 bases between them. The CDR3 covers 12 residues. The germline V gene has CDR1 GTSNPN and CDR2 SVGIG (reference sequence).

This clone was seen a single time. This chain connects TRBV9 to TRBJ1-1; D remains unclear. Trimming stripped 0 bases from V and 2 bases from J, with 8 bases between. CDR1 and CDR2 from the germline V gene are SGDLS and YYNGEE. The length of the CDR3 is 14 residues. CDR3 DNA sequence: TGTGCCAGCAGCGTAGGTCCGGTTAACACTGAAGCTTTCTTT. Translation: CASSVGPVNTEAFF.

DNA for the CDR3: TGTGCCAGCTCACGTACCGGGACAGGGGGCACCCAAGAGACCCAGTACTTC. As protein: CASSRTGTGGTQETQYF. The chain links TRBV18 to TRBJ2-5; the match to TRBD1 covers 12 bases. The CDR3 extends over 17 amino acids. CDR1 is KGHSH, CDR2 LQKENI, per germline. V lost 4 bases, J lost 1 base, and 7 bases stayed unmatched. Full variable domain (remainder filled in from reference TRBV18 and TRBJ2-5): NAGVMQNPRHLVRRRGQEARLRCSPMKGHSHVYWYRQLPEEGLKFMVYLQKENIIDESGMPKERFSAEFPKEGPSILRIQQVVRGDSAAYFCASSRTGTGGTQETQYFGPGTRLLVL.

V and J are TRBV10-1 and TRBJ1-5; 7 bases line up with TRBD1. The germline V gene encodes CDR1 WNHNN and CDR2 SYGVQD (reference sequence). V gave up 10 bases and J gave up 3 bases; unmatched junction bases: 12. The CDR3 has 15 amino acids. This CDR3 reads CANSTGKDDNQPQHF. Written as DNA, the CDR3 is TGCGCCAATTCGACAGGGAAGGATGACAATCAGCCCCAGCATTTT.

The chain links TRBV7-6 to TRBJ1-4; a possible D gene is TRBD1 (6 bases). The CDR3 length is 15 residues. Per the germline V gene, CDR1 is SGHVS and CDR2 is FNYEAQ. Trimming took 5 bases from V and 7 from J, leaving 17 bases between them. The CDR3 DNA follows: TGTGCCAGCAGCCGGAGGGGGGGCGGATCTGAAAAACTGTTTTTT. Its protein is CASSRRGGGSEKLFF.

The chain links TRBV7-9 to TRBJ1-3, with 8 nucleotides matching TRBD1. The CDR3 runs to 15 residues. The germline gives CDR1 SEHNR, CDR2 FQNEAQ (reference sequence). The trim removed 5 bases at V and 5 bases at J, leaving 8 bases unmatched. CDR3 residues: CASSQKTGARNTIYF. CDR3 coding DNA: TGTGCCAGCAGCCAGAAGACAGGGGCGAGAAACACCATATATTTT.

The table lists this clone with a few counts. This chain links TRBV13 with TRBJ2-1, with 14 positions matching TRBD2. The CDR3 contains 17 residues. V shed 5 bases and J 5 bases; nucleotides not matched to a gene: 8. In germline, CDR1 is PRHDT, CDR2 FYEKMQ (reference sequence). CDR3 in amino acids: CASSLRLAGGRHNEQFF. For the CDR3, the DNA is TGTGCCAGCAGCCTCCGACTAGCGGGGGGGCGACACAATGAGCAGTTCTTC. The complete variable domain, with remaining parts taken from reference TRBV13 and TRBJ2-1, reads AAGVIQSPRHLIKEKRETATLKCYPIPRHDTVYWYQQGPGQDPQFLISFYEKMQSDKGSIPDRFSAQQFSDYHSELNMSSLELGDSALYFCASSLRLAGGRHNEQFFGPGTRLTVL.

The chain couples TRBV5-6 to TRBJ2-3, with TRBD2 as a possible D gene (6 bases). The V gene's germline CDR1 is SGHDT and CDR2 YYEEEE. V was trimmed by 0 bases and J by 2 bases, leaving 13 bases between them. The CDR3 has 16 amino acids. CDR3 coding DNA: TGTGCCAGCAGCTTGGTATTCGGCGGGGTCACAGATACGCAGTATTTT. Its protein product is CASSLVFGGVTDTQYF.

V gene TRBV9 combines with J gene TRBJ2-3, with D possibly matching TRBD2 (6 bases). Trimming cost V 0 bases and J 5 bases, with 22 bases left between them. CDR3 length: 18 residues. Germline V CDR1 and CDR2: SGDLS, YYNGEE. The DNA for the CDR3 is TGTGCCAGCAGCGTAGGTGGGTTGGGGACTCCCTTGCAAGATACGCAGTATTTT. It specifies CASSVGGLGTPLQDTQYF.

V is TRBV7-2 and J is TRBJ1-5; 9 bases match TRBD1. The CDR3 has 14 amino acids. The germline CDR1 and CDR2 sequences are SGHTA and FQGNSA. Trimming at V came to 1 base and at J to 7 bases, leaving 2 bases not matched to a gene. In nucleotides, the CDR3 is TGTGCCAGCAGCTTAGACAGGGGGCGACAGCCCCAGCATTTT. It codes for CASSLDRGRQPQHF.

V and J are TRBV19 and TRBJ1-2; D possibly corresponds to TRBD1 (6 bases). Trimming shortened V by 5 bases and J by 4 bases, and 17 bases separated the two germline ends. Germline V gives CDR1 LNHDA, CDR2 SQIVND (reference sequence). The CDR3 is 15 amino acids. The CDR3 nucleotides are TGTGCCAGTAGTGTGGACAGTGGGCGAGGCTATGGCTACACCTTC. Its protein is CASSVDSGRGYGYTF.

The table lists this clone with many counts. The chain carries TRBV13 and TRBJ1-1; tentative D call: TRBD1 (5 bases). This CDR3 comprises 16 residues. Trimming took 4 bases from V and 3 from J, leaving 18 bases between them. CDR1 is PRHDT and CDR2 is FYEKMQ in the germline V gene (reference sequence). The CDR3 loop is CASSSHQGQGDTEAFF. The CDR3 region has the DNA TGTGCCAGCAGCTCCCATCAAGGGCAGGGTGACACTGAAGCTTTCTTT.

This clone was found once. This sequence joins TRBV27 and TRBJ2-2; TRBD2 is a possible D gene (5 bases). Germline-derived CDR1 and CDR2 are MNHEY and SMNVEV (reference sequence). There are 13 residues in the CDR3. V lost 6 bases to trimming and J lost 5 bases, with 10 bases between them. The CDR3 here is CASRGSRTGELFF. CDR3 DNA: TGTGCCAGCAGAGGGAGCCGGACCGGGGAGCTGTTTTTT.

The genes are TRBV7-8 and TRBJ1-4, with D unresolved. Trimming cost V 2 bases and J 5 bases, with 12 bases left between them. Germline CDR1 reads SGHVS; CDR2 reads FQNEAQ. The CDR3 covers 15 residues. CDR3 in DNA: TGTGCCAGCAGCTTACGTGACCCCGGGAATGAAAAACTGTTTTTT. Translation: CASSLRDPGNEKLFF.

This clone was recorded only once. The chain joins TRBV18 to TRBJ1-5; no definite D call. This CDR3 has 15 residues. V was cut by 3 bases and J by 5 bases, with 14 bases left in between. Germline values: CDR1 KGHSH, CDR2 LQKENI. The CDR3 sequence: CASSPPVNVDQPQHF. The CDR3 DNA sequence: TGTGCCAGCTCACCTCCGGTTAATGTCGATCAGCCCCAGCATTTT.

The chain joins TRBV19 to TRBJ1-1, with a weak D call TRBD1 (5 bases). Germline CDR1 is LNHDA and CDR2 is SQIVND (reference sequence). The CDR3 runs to 16 residues. The V end lost 4 bases, the J end lost 3 bases, and 18 bases lay between the germline ends. The CDR3 loop is CASSTLAGRGDTEAFF. The CDR3 nucleotides read TGTGCCAGTAGTACCCTCGCGGGGCGCGGGGACACTGAAGCTTTCTTT.

This rearrangement joins TRBV7-8 to TRBJ1-1; D is perhaps TRBD1 (6 bases). V was trimmed by 10 bases and J by 1 base, leaving 13 bases between them. The CDR3 has 13 residues. The germline CDR1 and CDR2 sequences are SGHVS and FQNEAQ. This chain's CDR3 is CATHTGQNTEAFF. CDR3 nucleotide sequence: TGTGCCACCCATACGGGACAGAACACTGAAGCTTTCTTT.

Worth noting for this clone: The identical CDR3 is also encoded by other nucleotide sequences in the sample. The CDR3 DNA follows: TGTGCCAGCAGTTTAAGGGGCGAGCAGTACTTC. Translation gives CASSLRGEQYF. The V gene is TRBV12-3 or TRBV12-4, the J gene TRBJ2-7; D perhaps matches TRBD1 (5 bases). CDR3 size: 11 residues. Trimming pared 2 bases from V and 6 bases from J, leaving 5 bases between.

The chain has TRBV15 and TRBJ2-7, with 8 bases fitting TRBD1. Germline CDR1 and CDR2: LNHNV and YYDKDF (reference sequence). CDR3 length: 15 residues. The ends lost 1 base at V and 5 bases at J; junction bases unmatched: 7. The CDR3 coding sequence is TGTGCCACCAGCAGAGGTGGGACAGGTGGCAACGAGCAGTACTTC. It encodes CATSRGGTGGNEQYF.

This chain joins TRBV7-9 and TRBJ2-1; D gene unclear. Germline V gene data show CDR1 as SEHNR and CDR2 as FQNEAQ (reference sequence). This CDR3 has 14 residues. V shed 1 base and J shed 8 bases, with 12 bases lying between them. CDR3 DNA sequence: TGTGCCAGCAGCTTAGACCAGGTTCCTGATGAGCAGTTCTTC. Its translation: CASSLDQVPDEQFF.

This chain uses TRBV10-1 with TRBJ1-1, with a possible D match to TRBD1 (5 bases). V gave up 0 bases and J gave up 4 bases, with 6 bases separating them. CDR1 and CDR2 (germline): WNHNN, SYGVQD (reference sequence). The CDR3 is 13 amino acids. This CDR3 reads CASSESGGTEAFF. The DNA for the CDR3 is TGCGCCAGCAGTGAGTCGGGGGGCACTGAAGCTTTCTTT.